Listed below are T cell receptor beta chains from one sample, sequenced in a study of PD-1 blockade in classical Hodgkin lymphoma. This table comes from immunoSEQ multiplex PCR, and its TCRdb copy is limited to in-frame clones, with some not included. The data hold some 21,000 clones, with approximately 94% observed a single time. The specimen sequenced was peripheral blood mononuclear cells (PBMCs). Source of these receptors: a human donor with classical Hodgkin lymphoma. The CDR3 runs from the conserved cysteine through the conserved F or W. Each record gives: clone size, J gene, V gene, D gene, CDR3 protein, CDR3 DNA. D genes are given only for firm matches. Clone size is not always given. Where it is, it says once, few, many or a class for expanded clones.

NA TRBJ2-3 TRBV7-2 NA CASSPRTGITDTQYF TGTGCCAGCAGCCCTAGAACAGGGATCACAGATACGCAGTATTTT
NA TRBJ2-4 TRBV5-4 TRBD1 CASSIAGTGVLAKNIQYF TGTGCCAGCAGCATAGCCGGGACAGGGGTTTTAGCCAAAAACATTCAGTACTTC
NA TRBJ2-7 TRBV5-1 NA CASSPVGDYEQYF TGCGCCAGCAGCCCCGTCGGGGACTACGAGCAGTACTTC
NA TRBJ2-7 TRBV13 NA CASSQGPGHRGGEQYF TGTGCCAGCAGCCAAGGACCGGGACACCGAGGGGGAGAGCAGTACTTC
NA TRBJ1-1 TRBV27 NA CASRGGVDTEAFF TGTGCCAGCAGAGGGGGGGTGGACACTGAAGCTTTCTTT
NA TRBJ1-2 TRBV5-1 TRBD1 CATARDRDVYGYTF TGCGCCACAGCCAGGGACAGGGATGTCTATGGCTACACCTTC
NA TRBJ2-1 TRBV28 TRBD2 CASSWMGGDYNEQFF TGTGCCAGCAGTTGGATGGGGGGGGACTACAATGAGCAGTTCTTC
once TRBJ2-1 TRBV19 NA CASSIHNEQFF TGTGCCAGTAGTATTCACAATGAGCAGTTCTTC
NA TRBJ2-5 TRBV6-5 NA CASRSATGIQETQYF TGTGCCAGCAGATCCGCTACAGGGATTCAAGAGACCCAGTACTTC
NA TRBJ2-4 TRBV7-8 NA CASSYPERGDIQYF TGTGCCAGCAGCTACCCTGAGAGGGGGGACATTCAGTACTTC
once TRBJ1-5 TRBV6-6 TRBD1 CASSPGTGYQPQHF TGTGCCAGCAGCCCCGGGACAGGGTACCAGCCCCAGCATTTT
NA TRBJ1-3 TRBV6-1 NA CASGAGSGNTIYF TGTGCCAGCGGAGCAGGCTCTGGAAACACCATATATTTT
NA TRBJ2-3 TRBV4-3 TRBD2 CASSQEGGLAGGFSVTDTQYF TGCGCCAGCAGCCAAGAGGGCGGGCTAGCGGGGGGTTTTTCGGTCACAGATACGCAGTATTTT
NA TRBJ2-2 TRBV7-2 NA CASSLGAGAYTGELFF TGTGCCAGCAGCTTAGGGGCGGGGGCCTACACCGGGGAGCTGTTTTTT
few TRBJ2-5 TRBV7-7 NA CASSLRAGSQETQYF TGTGCCAGCAGCTTAAGGGCTGGATCACAAGAGACCCAGTACTTC
NA TRBJ1-5 TRBV19 NA CASSGYRDQPQHF TGTGCCAGTAGCGGGTACAGGGACCAGCCCCAGCATTTT
NA TRBJ1-3 TRBV10-3 NA CAISGLPGADTIYF TGTGCCATCAGTGGTCTTCCGGGGGCAGACACCATATATTTT
NA TRBJ1-2 TRBV5-2 NA CASSLGTGKAYGYTF TGTGCCAGCAGCCTGGGGACGGGAAAGGCCTATGGCTACACCTTC
NA TRBJ2-1 TRBV7-2 NA CASTSPKADTRSYNEQFF TGTGCCAGCACGTCCCCAAAGGCGGACACCCGCTCCTACAATGAGCAGTTCTTC
NA TRBJ2-1 TRBV10-3 TRBD2 CAISVGGGAGGEQFF TGTGCCATCAGTGTCGGCGGGGGGGCCGGGGGTGAGCAGTTCTTC
NA TRBJ1-5 TRBV19 TRBD1 CASSGTGYSNQPQHF TGTGCCAGTAGTGGGACAGGTTATAGCAATCAGCCCCAGCATTTT
once TRBJ2-7 TRBV6-5 NA CASSYVPGHEQYF TGTGCCAGCAGTTACGTTCCGGGCCACGAGCAGTACTTC
NA TRBJ2-5 TRBV2 NA CASSEQGGQTQYF TGTGCCAGCAGCGAACAGGGCGGGCAGACCCAGTACTTC
NA TRBJ2-1 TRBV6-5 NA CASSLVGGLEQFF TGTGCCAGCAGTTTAGTGGGGGGCCTAGAGCAGTTCTTC
NA TRBJ1-2 TRBV19 TRBD1 CASSLLTTGRDGYTF TGTGCCAGTAGCCTCCTTACGACAGGGAGAGATGGCTACACCTTC
NA TRBJ2-3 TRBV28 NA CASSSGQRTDTQYF TGTGCCAGCAGCTCAGGACAGCGCACAGATACGCAGTATTTT
NA TRBJ1-5 TRBV10-2 NA CASSGEQGTSNQPQHF TGCGCCAGCAGTGGGGAGCAGGGAACGAGCAATCAGCCCCAGCATTTT
NA TRBJ2-5 TRBV2 TRBD1 CASRRDRGPQETQYF TGTGCCAGCAGGAGGGACAGGGGACCCCAAGAGACCCAGTACTTC
NA TRBJ2-7 TRBV10-3 NA CAISSGPGEQYF TGTGCCATCAGTTCGGGCCCGGGCGAGCAGTACTTC
NA TRBJ2-7 TRBV5-6 TRBD2 CASSLPGLADYEQYF TGTGCCAGCAGCTTGCCGGGACTAGCTGACTACGAGCAGTACTTC
once TRBJ2-3 TRBV5-6 NA CASGGQLSTDTQYF TGTGCCAGCGGGGGTCAACTGAGCACAGATACGCAGTATTTT
NA TRBJ2-1 TRBV7-8 NA CASSLPLFEQFF TGTGCCAGCAGCTTACCATTGTTTGAGCAGTTCTTC
NA TRBJ1-5 TRBV6-5 NA CASKRTGNQPQHF TGTGCCAGCAAGAGAACAGGGAATCAGCCCCAGCATTTT
NA TRBJ2-1 TRBV5-1 TRBD2 CASSSPSLAGASYNEQFF TGCGCCAGCAGCTCCCCCTCGCTAGCGGGGGCCTCCTACAATGAGCAGTTCTTC
NA TRBJ2-3 TRBV6-1 TRBD2 CASSDTLAGGPIRTDTQYF TGTGCCAGCAGTGACACACTAGCGGGGGGGCCTATTCGCACAGATACGCAGTATTTT
NA TRBJ2-5 TRBV27 NA CASSLQVQETQYF TGTGCCAGCAGTTTACAGGTCCAAGAGACCCAGTACTTC
NA TRBJ1-2 TRBV29-1 TRBD1 CSASLWTGGNYGYTF TGCAGCGCGAGTCTATGGACAGGGGGAAACTATGGCTACACCTTC
NA TRBJ2-7 TRBV7-2 NA CASSPRLTDYEQYF TGTGCCAGCAGCCCCCGACTGACGGACTACGAGCAGTACTTC
NA TRBJ2-3 TRBV4-3 TRBD2 CASKRMPGAGVGDTQYF TGCGCCAGCAAGAGGATGCCAGGAGCGGGGGTAGGAGATACGCAGTATTTT
NA TRBJ1-3 TRBV9 NA CASSVGVPGNTIYF TGTGCCAGCAGCGTAGGGGTTCCGGGAAACACCATATATTTT
NA TRBJ2-7 TRBV6-6 TRBD2 CASSYLRLAESYEQYF TGTGCCAGCAGTTACCTTAGACTAGCCGAATCCTACGAGCAGTACTTC
NA TRBJ1-2 TRBV29-1 NA CSVEGREPGRLGDGYTF TGCAGCGTCGAAGGTAGAGAACCGGGACGCCTAGGCGATGGCTACACCTTC
NA TRBJ2-5 TRBV6-6 NA CASSRLQGVGETQYF TGTGCCAGCAGTCGACTCCAGGGCGTTGGTGAGACCCAGTACTTC
few TRBJ2-2 TRBV7-9 NA CASSSGRIMGLFF TGTGCCAGCAGCTCGGGACGCATAATGGGGCTGTTTTTT
NA TRBJ1-3 TRBV11-2 NA CASSLTTVVGNTIYF TGTGCCAGCAGCTTAACGACAGTAGTTGGAAACACCATATATTTT
NA TRBJ2-5 TRBV4-3 NA CASSQVWTEDVETQYF TGCGCCAGCAGCCAAGTGTGGACAGAGGATGTCGAGACCCAGTACTTC
once TRBJ2-7 TRBV19 NA CASSPRAGHEQYF TGTGCCAGTAGTCCCCGGGCAGGCCACGAGCAGTACTTC
NA TRBJ2-7 TRBV11-2 NA CASSLDSHYEQYF TGTGCCAGCAGCTTAGATTCCCACTACGAGCAGTACTTC
NA TRBJ1-2 TRBV7-3 NA CASSLWGAGQAYGYTF TGTGCCAGCAGCTTATGGGGGGCAGGCCAGGCCTATGGCTACACCTTC
NA TRBJ2-3 TRBV18 NA CASSPPGGRTDTQYF TGTGCCAGCTCACCACCCGGGGGCCGCACAGATACGCAGTATTTT
NA TRBJ2-7 TRBV5-1 NA CASSLVARVGATYEQYF TGCGCCAGCAGCTTGGTGGCGCGCGTAGGGGCGACCTACGAGCAGTACTTC
NA TRBJ1-5 TRBV2 NA CASSDRQTQHF TGTGCCAGCAGTGACAGGCAGACCCAGCATTTT
NA TRBJ2-2 TRBV29-1 NA CSVSGRANTGELFF TGCAGCGTTTCAGGGCGCGCGAACACCGGGGAGCTGTTTTTT
NA TRBJ2-1 TRBV9 NA CASSPHVGDNEQFF TGTGCCAGCAGCCCCCATGTGGGGGACAATGAGCAGTTCTTC
NA TRBJ1-1 TRBV19 NA CASSIGLQTGAAFF TGTGCCAGTAGTATAGGCCTCCAGACCGGGGCAGCTTTCTTT
NA TRBJ2-2 TRBV4-3 NA CASSHDRRTQYTGELFF TGCGCCAGCAGCCATGATAGGAGGACACAATACACCGGGGAGCTGTTTTTT